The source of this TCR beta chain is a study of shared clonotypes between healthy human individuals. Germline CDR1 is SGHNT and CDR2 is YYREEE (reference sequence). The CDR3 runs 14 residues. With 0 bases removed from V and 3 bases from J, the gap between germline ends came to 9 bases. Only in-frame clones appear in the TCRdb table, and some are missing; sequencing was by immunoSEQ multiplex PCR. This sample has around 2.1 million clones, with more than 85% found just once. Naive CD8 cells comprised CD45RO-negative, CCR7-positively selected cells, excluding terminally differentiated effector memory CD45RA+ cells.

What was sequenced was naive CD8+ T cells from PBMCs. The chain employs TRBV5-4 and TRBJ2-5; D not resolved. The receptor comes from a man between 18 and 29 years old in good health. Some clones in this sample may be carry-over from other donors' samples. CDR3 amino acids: CASSLEWMKETQYF. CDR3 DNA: TGTGCCAGCAGCTTGGAGTGGATGAAAGAGACCCAGTACTTC. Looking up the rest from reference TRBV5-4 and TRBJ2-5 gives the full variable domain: ETGVTQSPTHLIKTRGQQVTLRCSSQSGHNTVSWYQQALGQGPQFIFQYYREEENGRGNFPPRFSGLQFPNYSSELNVNALELDDSALYLCASSLEWMKETQYFGPGTRLLVL.